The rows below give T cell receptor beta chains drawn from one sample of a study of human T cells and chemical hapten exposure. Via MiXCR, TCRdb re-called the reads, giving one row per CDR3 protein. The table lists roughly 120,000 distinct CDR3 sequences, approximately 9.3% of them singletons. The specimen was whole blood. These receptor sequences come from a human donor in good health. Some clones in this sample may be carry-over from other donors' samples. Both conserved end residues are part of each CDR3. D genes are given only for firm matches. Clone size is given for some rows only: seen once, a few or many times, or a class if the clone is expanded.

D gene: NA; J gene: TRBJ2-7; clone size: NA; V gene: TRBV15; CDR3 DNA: TGTGCCACCAGCAAGTACCCGGAACGCTACGAGCAGTACTTC; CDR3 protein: CATSKYPERYEQYF
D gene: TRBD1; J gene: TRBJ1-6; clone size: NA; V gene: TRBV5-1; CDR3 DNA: TGCGCCAGCAGCTTGGCCCAGGGACAGGGGAGATCACCCCTCCACTTT; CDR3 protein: CASSLAQGQGRSPLHF
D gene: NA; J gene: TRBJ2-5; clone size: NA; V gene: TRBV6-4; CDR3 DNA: TGTGCCAGCAGTGACTCTTGGGCATGGGCCTTACAAGAGACCCAGTACTTC; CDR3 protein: CASSDSWAWALQETQYF
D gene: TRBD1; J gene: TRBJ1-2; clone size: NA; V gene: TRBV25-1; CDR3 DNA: TGTGCCAGCAGTGAATCCAACAGGGGCCGCTATGGCTACACCTTC; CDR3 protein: CASSESNRGRYGYTF
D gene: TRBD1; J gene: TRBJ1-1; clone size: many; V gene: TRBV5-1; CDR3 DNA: TGCGCCAGCAGCCGACGGACAGGGGGCGCGGTGAACACTGAAGCTTTCTTT; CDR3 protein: CASSRRTGGAVNTEAFF
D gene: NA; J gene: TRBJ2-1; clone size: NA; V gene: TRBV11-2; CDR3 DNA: TGTGCCAGCAGCTTTAACCCGAGCTCCTACAATGAGCAGTTCTTC; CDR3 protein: CASSFNPSSYNEQFF
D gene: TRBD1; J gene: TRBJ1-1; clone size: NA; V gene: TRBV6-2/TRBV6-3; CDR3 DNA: TGTGCCAGCAGTTACTCGAGGGCAGGGGGACGAACTGAAGCTTTCTTT; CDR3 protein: CASSYSRAGGRTEAFF
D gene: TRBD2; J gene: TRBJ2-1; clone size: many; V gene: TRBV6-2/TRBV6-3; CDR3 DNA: TGTGCCAGCAGTTACCCGGGACTAGCGGGAGTCGAGCAGTTCTTC; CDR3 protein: CASSYPGLAGVEQFF
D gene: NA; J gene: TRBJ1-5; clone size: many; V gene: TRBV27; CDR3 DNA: TGTGCCAGCAGTTTTTCGGCGGACAATCAGCCCCAGCATTTT; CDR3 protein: CASSFSADNQPQHF
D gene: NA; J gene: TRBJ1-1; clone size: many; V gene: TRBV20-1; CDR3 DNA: TGCAGTGCTACAGGGCCGAACACTGAAGCTTTCTTT; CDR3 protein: CSATGPNTEAFF
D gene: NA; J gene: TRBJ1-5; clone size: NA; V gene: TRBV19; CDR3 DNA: TGTGCCAGTAGATCCCCGGGAGATAGCAATCAGCCCCAGCATTTT; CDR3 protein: CASRSPGDSNQPQHF
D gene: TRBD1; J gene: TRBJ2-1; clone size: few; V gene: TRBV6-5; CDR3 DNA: TGTGCCAGCAGTTACTCGACAGGGGGAAGTGATGAGCAGTTCTTC; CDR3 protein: CASSYSTGGSDEQFF
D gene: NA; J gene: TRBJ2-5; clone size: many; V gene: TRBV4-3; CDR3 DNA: TGCGCCAGCAGCCAAGAGGACAACTCCCAAGAGACCCAGTACTTC; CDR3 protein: CASSQEDNSQETQYF
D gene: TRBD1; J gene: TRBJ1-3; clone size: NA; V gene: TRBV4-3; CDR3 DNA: TGCGCCAGCAGCCAAGTACAAGACAGGGTGGGTGGAAACACCATATATTTT; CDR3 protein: CASSQVQDRVGGNTIYF
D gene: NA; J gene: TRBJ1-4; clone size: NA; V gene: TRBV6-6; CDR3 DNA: TGTGCCAGCAGTTACAGGGGGGCTGGAGAAAAACTGTTTTTT; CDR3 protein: CASSYRGAGEKLFF
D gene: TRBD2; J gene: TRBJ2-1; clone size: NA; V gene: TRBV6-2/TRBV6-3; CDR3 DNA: TGTGCCAGCAGTTACTCGGCGACTAGCGGGAGTAGCTCCTACAATGAGCAGTTCTTC; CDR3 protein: CASSYSATSGSSSYNEQFF
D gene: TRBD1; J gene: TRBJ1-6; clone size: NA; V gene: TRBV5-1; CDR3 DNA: TGCGCCAGCAGCCTGACAGGGTTGGGTTCACCCCTCCACTTT; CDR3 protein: CASSLTGLGSPLHF
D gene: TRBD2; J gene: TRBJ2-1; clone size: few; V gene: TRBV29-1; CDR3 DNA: TGCAGCGTTGAGGCTAGCGGGAGCCCCCACAATGAGCAGTTCTTC; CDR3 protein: CSVEASGSPHNEQFF
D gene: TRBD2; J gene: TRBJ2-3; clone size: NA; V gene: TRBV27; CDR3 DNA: TGTGCCAGCAAGACTAGCGGTAGCACAGATACGCAGTATTTT; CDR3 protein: CASKTSGSTDTQYF
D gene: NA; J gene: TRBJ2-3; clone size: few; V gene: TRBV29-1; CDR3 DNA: TGCAGCGAAGGGAAAGATACGCAGTATTTT; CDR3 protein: CSEGKDTQYF
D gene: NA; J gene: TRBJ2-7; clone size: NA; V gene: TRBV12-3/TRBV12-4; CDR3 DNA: TGTGCCAGCAGTTTAGGTGGGGGGGCCGCCTACGAGCAGTACTTC; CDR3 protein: CASSLGGGAAYEQYF
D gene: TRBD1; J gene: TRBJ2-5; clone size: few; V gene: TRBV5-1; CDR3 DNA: TGCGCCAGCAGCCCGGGACAGGGTGACGAGACCCAGTACTTC; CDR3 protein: CASSPGQGDETQYF
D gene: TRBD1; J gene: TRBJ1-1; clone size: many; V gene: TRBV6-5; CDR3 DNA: TGTGCCAGCAGTTATCAAGGACAGGCGAACACTGAAGCTTTCTTT; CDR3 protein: CASSYQGQANTEAFF
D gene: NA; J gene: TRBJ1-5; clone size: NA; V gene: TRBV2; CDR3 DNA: TGTGCCAGCACAGAGCGGGGGGATAGCAATCAGCCCCAGCATTTT; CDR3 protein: CASTERGDSNQPQHF
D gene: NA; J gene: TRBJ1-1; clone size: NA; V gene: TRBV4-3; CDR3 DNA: TGCGCCAGCAGCCAAGATCAGGGGTACACTGAAGCTTTCTTT; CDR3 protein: CASSQDQGYTEAFF
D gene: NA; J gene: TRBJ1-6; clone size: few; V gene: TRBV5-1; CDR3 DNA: TGCGCCAGCAGCTTGACAGGGTGGAATTCACCCCTCCACTTT; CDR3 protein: CASSLTGWNSPLHF
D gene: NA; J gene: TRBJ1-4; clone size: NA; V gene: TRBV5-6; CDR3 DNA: TGTGCCAGCAGCTCGGACCCGCCTGAAAAACTGTTTTTT; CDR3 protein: CASSSDPPEKLFF
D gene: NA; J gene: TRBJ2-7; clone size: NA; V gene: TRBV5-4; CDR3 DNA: TGTGCCAGCAGCTACGACGGGCCTTACGAGCAGTACTTC; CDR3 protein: CASSYDGPYEQYF
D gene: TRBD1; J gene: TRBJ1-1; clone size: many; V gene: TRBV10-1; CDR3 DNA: TGCGCCAGCAGTGTGGGACAGGTGAACACTGAAGCTTTCTTT; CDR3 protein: CASSVGQVNTEAFF
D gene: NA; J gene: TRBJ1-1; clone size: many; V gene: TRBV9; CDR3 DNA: TGTGCCAGCAGCCCTTCAACCAGCATGAACACTGAAGCTTTCTTT; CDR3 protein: CASSPSTSMNTEAFF
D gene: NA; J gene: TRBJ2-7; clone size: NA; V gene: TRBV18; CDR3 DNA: TGTGCCAGCTCACCCGACAAGGATTTGGAGCAGTACTTC; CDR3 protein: CASSPDKDLEQYF
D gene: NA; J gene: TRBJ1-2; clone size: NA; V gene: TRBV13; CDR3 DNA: TGTCCCAGCAGCTTAGGGTCTCGGAACTATGGCTACACCTTC; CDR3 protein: CPSSLGSRNYGYTF
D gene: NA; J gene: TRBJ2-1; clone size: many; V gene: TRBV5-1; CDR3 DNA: TGCGCCAGCAGCTTGGCGATCCAAAATGAGCAGTTCTTC; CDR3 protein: CASSLAIQNEQFF
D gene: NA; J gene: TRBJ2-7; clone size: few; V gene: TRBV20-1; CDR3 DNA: TGCAGTGCTAGAGATCGGGCTCGAGACTACGAGCAGTACTTC; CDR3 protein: CSARDRARDYEQYF
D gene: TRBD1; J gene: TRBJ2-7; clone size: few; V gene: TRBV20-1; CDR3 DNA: TGCAGTGCTAGTTGGGACAGTTCCTACGAGCAGTACTTC; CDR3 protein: CSASWDSSYEQYF
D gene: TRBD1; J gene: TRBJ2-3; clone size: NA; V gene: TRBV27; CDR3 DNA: TGTGCCAGCAGCCCCAGGGGGCGAGCAGATACGCAGTATTTT; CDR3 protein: CASSPRGRADTQYF
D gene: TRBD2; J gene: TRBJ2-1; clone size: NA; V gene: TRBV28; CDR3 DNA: TGTGCCAGCAGTGCTGGACTAGCGGAACAGTTCTTC; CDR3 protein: CASSAGLAEQFF
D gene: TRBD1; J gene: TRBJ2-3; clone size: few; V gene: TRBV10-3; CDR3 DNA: TGTGCCATCAGTGGAGGACAGGGGTCTTCCACAGATACGCAGTATTTT; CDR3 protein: CAISGGQGSSTDTQYF
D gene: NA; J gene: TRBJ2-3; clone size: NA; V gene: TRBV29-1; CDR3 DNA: TGCAGCGCGAGGGCAGGGCTGAGCCGCACAGATACGCAGTATTTT; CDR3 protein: CSARAGLSRTDTQYF
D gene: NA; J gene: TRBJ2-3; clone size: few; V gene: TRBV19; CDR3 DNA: TGTGCCGCGAGGGAGCCTAGCACAGATACGCAGTATTTT; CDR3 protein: CAAREPSTDTQYF
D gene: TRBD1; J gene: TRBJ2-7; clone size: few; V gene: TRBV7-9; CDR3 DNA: TGTGCCAGCAGCCCATGGGGACAGGGAGGCTACGAGCAGTACTTC; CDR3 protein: CASSPWGQGGYEQYF
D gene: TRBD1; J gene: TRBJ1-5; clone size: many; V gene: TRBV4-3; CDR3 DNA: TGCGCCAGCAGCCAAGCACAGGGGAAGGATCAGCCCCAGCATTTT; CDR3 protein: CASSQAQGKDQPQHF
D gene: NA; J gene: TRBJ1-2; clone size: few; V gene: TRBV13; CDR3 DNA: TGTGCCAGCAGCTTAACAGGACGCTATGGCTACACCTTC; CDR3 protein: CASSLTGRYGYTF
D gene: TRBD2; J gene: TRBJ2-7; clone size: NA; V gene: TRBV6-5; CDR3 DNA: TGTGCCAGCAGTTACCGAGGGCTAGCGGACACCTACGAGCAGTACTTC; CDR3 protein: CASSYRGLADTYEQYF
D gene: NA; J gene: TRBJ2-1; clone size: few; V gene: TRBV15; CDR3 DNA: TGTGCCACCAGCAGAGATAGAGGGAGCTCCTACAATGAGCAGTTCTTC; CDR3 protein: CATSRDRGSSYNEQFF
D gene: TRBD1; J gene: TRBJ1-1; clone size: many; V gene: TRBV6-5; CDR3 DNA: TGTGCCAGCAGCCCACAGGGGCTGGAAGCTTTCTTT; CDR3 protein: CASSPQGLEAFF
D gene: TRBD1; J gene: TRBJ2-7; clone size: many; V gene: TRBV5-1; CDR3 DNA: TGCGCCAGCAGCCCGTCGGGACAGGCAAGCGAGCAGTACTTC; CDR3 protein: CASSPSGQASEQYF
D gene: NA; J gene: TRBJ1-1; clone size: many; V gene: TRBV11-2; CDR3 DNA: TGTGCCAGCAGCCTTTACGAGGGGTACACTGAAGCTTTCTTT; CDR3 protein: CASSLYEGYTEAFF
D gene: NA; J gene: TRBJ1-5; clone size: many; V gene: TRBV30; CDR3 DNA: TGTGCCTGGAGTAGTGAAACTTCCAATCAGCCCCAGCATTTT; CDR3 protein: CAWSSETSNQPQHF
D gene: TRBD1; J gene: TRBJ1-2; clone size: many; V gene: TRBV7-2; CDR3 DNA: TGTGCCAGCAGCTTAGCTTCGGACAGGGGGTATGGCTACACCTTC; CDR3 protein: CASSLASDRGYGYTF
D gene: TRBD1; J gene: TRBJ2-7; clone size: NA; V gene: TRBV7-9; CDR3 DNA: TGTGCCAGCAGCTCCGGGACAGGGAAGCTTTTCTACGAGCAGTACTTC; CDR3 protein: CASSSGTGKLFYEQYF
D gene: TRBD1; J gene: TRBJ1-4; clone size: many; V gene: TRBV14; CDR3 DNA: TGTGCCAGCAGCCGACAGGGCACTAATGAAAAACTGTTTTTT; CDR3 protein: CASSRQGTNEKLFF
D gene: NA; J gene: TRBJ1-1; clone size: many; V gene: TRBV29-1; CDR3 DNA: TGCAGCGTTGACGGCAGATTGAACACTGAAGCTTTCTTT; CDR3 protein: CSVDGRLNTEAFF
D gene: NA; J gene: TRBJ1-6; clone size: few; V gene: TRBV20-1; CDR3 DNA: TGCAGTGCTGCCGCACCGAGGGGGGGCAGTGCCCTCCACTTT; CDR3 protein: CSAAAPRGGSALHF
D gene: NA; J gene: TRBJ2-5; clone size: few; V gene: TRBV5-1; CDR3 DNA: TGCGCCAGCAGAGTTGGGGGGCCAAGGCAAGAGACCCAGTACTTC; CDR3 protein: CASRVGGPRQETQYF
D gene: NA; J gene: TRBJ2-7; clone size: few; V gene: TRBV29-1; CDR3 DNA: TGCAGCGCTATACATACCGGGGAAAACTACGAGCAGTACTTC; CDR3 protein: CSAIHTGENYEQYF
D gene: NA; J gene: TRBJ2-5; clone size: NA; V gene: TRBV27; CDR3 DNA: TGTGCCAGCAGTTTTTTAGACAGGAGGGAGACCCAGTACTTC; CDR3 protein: CASSFLDRRETQYF
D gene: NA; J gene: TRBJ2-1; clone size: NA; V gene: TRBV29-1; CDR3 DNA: TGCAGCGTTGTTGTTAGAGGAGCCTACAATGAGCAGTTCTTC; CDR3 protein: CSVVVRGAYNEQFF
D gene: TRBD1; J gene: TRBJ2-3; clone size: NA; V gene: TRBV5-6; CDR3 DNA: TGTGCCAGCAGCTTGGAGGGACAGGGGAGGAGAACAGATACGCAGTATTTT; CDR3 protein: CASSLEGQGRRTDTQYF